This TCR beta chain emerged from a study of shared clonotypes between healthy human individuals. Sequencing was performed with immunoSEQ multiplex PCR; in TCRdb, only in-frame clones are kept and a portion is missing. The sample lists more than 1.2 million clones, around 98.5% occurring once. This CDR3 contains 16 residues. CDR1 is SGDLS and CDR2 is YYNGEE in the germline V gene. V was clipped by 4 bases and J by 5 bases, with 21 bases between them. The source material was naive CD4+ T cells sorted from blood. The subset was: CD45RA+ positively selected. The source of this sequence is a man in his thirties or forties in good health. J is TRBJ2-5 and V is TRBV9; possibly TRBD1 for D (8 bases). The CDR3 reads CASSPRQGRVDETQYF. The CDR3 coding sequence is TGTGCCAGCAGCCCAAGACAGGGGAGGGTGGATGAGACCCAGTACTTC.